The 14 T cell receptor beta chains in this list originate from one sample, sequenced in a study of metastatic and nonmetastatic thyroid tumors (TCRdb year 2020). No treatment had been received by any patient before thyroid surgery. Preparation of the library involved PCR. Sequencing relied on an Illumina HiSeq 4000. TCRdb cleaned the public reads at Q25 with fastp, built clones with MiXCR and kept in-frame beta chains. This sample comprises under 55,000 clones, roughly 15% of them detected only once. The ten largest clones add up to almost 3% of the sample. The sequenced sample consisted of blood. The receptors were sampled from a female donor with papillary thyroid cancer or a benign thyroid nodule (not recorded which). Some clones in this sample may be carry-over from other donors' samples.

This clone was counted a few times. A much larger clone lies one base from this, so it may be a read error. Additional DNA sequences in this sample encode the identical CDR3. This chain connects TRBV15 to TRBJ2-2, with a weak D call TRBD1 (6 bases). Germline loops: CDR1 LNHNV, CDR2 YYDKDF (reference sequence). The CDR3 runs to 16 residues. With 3 bases removed from V and 1 base from J, the gap between germline ends came to 12 bases. The CDR3 bases are TGTGCCACCAGCAGGCTGGGGGCGGTGAACACCGGGGAGCTGTTTTTT. It is translated as CATSRLGAVNTGELFF.

V gene TRBV3-1 combines with J gene TRBJ2-7, with 7 bases that match TRBD2. V trimming: 2 bases; J trimming: 5 bases; junction bases outside the gene matches: 6. CDR3 length: 14 residues. The germline CDR1 and CDR2 sequences are LGHDT and YNNKEL (reference sequence). CDR3 in DNA: TGTGCCAGCAGCCAATATCGGGGGGTAGACGAGCAGTACTTC. Protein sequence: CASSQYRGVDEQYF.

This clone has at least ten counts. The V and J genes are TRBV7-8 and TRBJ2-5; 11 bases are shared with TRBD1. Germline trimming cut 0 bases from V and 7 bases from J; bases unmatched to any gene: 10. Germline-derived CDR1 and CDR2 are SGHVS and FQNEAQ. The CDR3 is 17 amino acids. CDR3 sequence reads: CASSLALYPGQGGTQYF. CDR3 in DNA: TGTGCCAGCAGCTTAGCGCTGTATCCGGGACAGGGGGGGACCCAGTACTTC.

This clone was observed many times. V and J are TRBV20-1 and TRBJ2-7; D possibly corresponds to TRBD1 (7 bases). The CDR3 runs to 14 residues. CDR1 is DFQATT, CDR2 SNEGSKA, per germline (reference sequence). V lost 6 bases and J 3 bases, leaving 18 bases between the germline ends. The CDR3 reads CSARTGGGGYEQYF. The CDR3 DNA reads as TGCAGTGCAAGGACCGGAGGGGGCGGCTACGAGCAGTACTTC.

This clone was detected many times. The chain combines TRBV5-1 with TRBJ1-1, with D uncertain. CDR1 and CDR2 from the germline V gene are SGHRS and YFSETQ. V was trimmed by 4 bases and J by 3 bases, leaving 13 bases between them. The CDR3 spans 14 residues. The CDR3 sequence is CASSHAQGHTEAFF. In DNA, the CDR3 is TGCGCCAGCAGCCATGCGCAAGGGCACACTGAAGCTTTCTTT.

V usage is TRBV6-1 and J usage is TRBJ2-1; D perhaps matches TRBD2 (5 bases). The CDR3 sequence is 13 residues long. Trimming shortened V by 6 bases and J by 8 bases, and 14 bases separated the two germline ends. Germline V gene lookup returns CDR1 MNHNS and CDR2 SASEGT. The CDR3 coding sequence is TGTGCCAGCAGGATTAGCGTGAGATATGAGCAGTTCTTC. Translation: CASRISVRYEQFF.

In its sample, this clone was seen many times. A read error is possible here, since a much larger clone lies one base away. Other DNA sequences in this specimen translate into the identical CDR3. The chain carries TRBV28 and TRBJ2-7; D gene ambiguous. The CDR3 totals 15 residues. In germline, CDR1 is MDHEN, CDR2 SYDVKM. The V gene lost 4 bases and the J gene lost 6 bases, with 19 bases spanning the gap. In DNA, the CDR3 is TGTGCCAGCAGTTCTTCTCTCCTGGGTGGTCTCGAGCAGTACTTC. It is translated as CASSSSLLGGLEQYF. The whole variable domain, remainder taken from reference TRBV28 and TRBJ2-7, is DVKVTQSSRYLVKRTGEKVFLECVQDMDHENMFWYRQDPGLGLRLIYFSYDVKMKEKGDIPEGYSVSREKKERFSLILESASTNQTSMYLCASSSSLLGGLEQYFGPGTRLTVT.

This clone was counted at least ten times. V gene TRBV9 combines with J gene TRBJ2-7, with 7 bases aligning to TRBD2. The V and J ends lost 4 bases and 6 bases, in that order; junction bases with no gene match: 10. This CDR3 is 14 amino acids long. Germline lookup yields CDR1 SGDLS and CDR2 YYNGEE. CDR3 sequence: CASSLAALRGEQYF. CDR3 nucleotides: TGTGCCAGCAGCCTAGCGGCCCTAAGGGGCGAGCAGTACTTC.

This clone was recorded at least ten times. This chain uses TRBV6-4 with TRBJ2-2; TRBD2 matches 11 bases. Germline loops: CDR1 MRHNA, CDR2 SNTAGT. Losses at the gene ends were 5 bases for V and 0 bases for J; bases not matched to a gene: 11. This CDR3 region has 19 residues. Here the CDR3 reads CASSPTSGSWFANTGELFF. The CDR3 DNA is TGTGCCAGCAGTCCCACTAGCGGGAGTTGGTTCGCGAACACCGGGGAGCTGTTTTTT.

This clone was seen repeatedly, ten times or more. V is TRBV28 and J is TRBJ1-4; D gene unclear. CDR1 and CDR2 (germline): MDHEN, SYDVKM. V lost 7 bases and J 5 bases, leaving 11 bases between the germline ends. The CDR3 loop spans 13 amino acids. The CDR3 reads CASTPSENEKLFF. In DNA form, the CDR3 reads TGTGCCAGCACGCCTAGTGAGAATGAAAAACTGTTTTTT.

The rearrangement uses TRBV19 and TRBJ2-7, with TRBD1 matching 9 bases. CDR1 and CDR2 (germline): LNHDA, SQIVND (reference sequence). The CDR3 extends over 14 amino acids. Trimming cost V 6 bases and J 2 bases; bases outside gene matches: 5. The CDR3 sequence: CASRWTGDPYEQYF. CDR3 in DNA: TGTGCCAGTAGGTGGACAGGGGACCCCTACGAGCAGTACTTC.

The table lists this clone with many counts. The chain uses TRBV6-1 and TRBJ2-1; 10 bases line up with TRBD1. V gave up 5 bases and J gave up 5 bases; unmatched junction bases: 6. Per germline, CDR1 MNHNS and CDR2 SASEGT. The CDR3 is made up of 15 amino acids. The CDR3 bases are TGTGCCAGCAGTTTCGACAGGGGGCGCAACAATGAGCAGTTCTTC. It specifies CASSFDRGRNNEQFF.

This clone was found a few times. This may arise from a read error, as a much more abundant clone is one base away. V is TRBV28 and J is TRBJ2-3, with 8 positions matching TRBD2. The CDR3 sequence is 15 residues long. CDR1 and CDR2 from the germline V gene are MDHEN and SYDVKM. CDR3 DNA sequence: TGTGCCAGCAGTTTTCGCGGGAGGAGCACATATACGCAGTATTTT. This gives the protein CASSFRGRSTYTQYF.

At least ten counts were recorded for this clone. The V call is TRBV29-1, the J call TRBJ1-2; D is possibly TRBD1 (6 bases). The V gene's germline CDR1 is SQVTM and CDR2 ANQGSEA. Trimming stripped 6 bases from V and 8 bases from J, with 16 bases between. The CDR3 is made up of 12 amino acids. The CDR3 coding sequence is TGCAGCGTAACGGCGCGGGGGCAGGGCTACACCTTC. It is translated as CSVTARGQGYTF.